Each of the 8 T cell receptor beta chains below was sequenced from the same sample in a study of response to subunit inactivated influenza vaccine. TCRdb re-analysed the RT-PCR reads in MiXCR, keeping a single row per CDR3 protein. The repertoire holds a few hundred thousand distinct CDR3 sequences, with 21% as singletons. Material: PBMCs from blood, obtained roughly 20 months after vaccination. The receptors here all came from a man aged 50-75 years who received an inactivated influenza vaccine.

Turning to this clonotype: Germline and junction disagree at one end, which may indicate a read error. This chain uses TRBV4-2 with TRBJ1-2; no firm D call. Germline CDR1 and CDR2: LGHNA and YNFKEQ. The CDR3 length is 15 residues. Here the CDR3 DNA reads TGTGCCAGTAGCCAAGACGGCCAGGCTGGGTATGGCTACACCTTC. As protein: CASSQDGQAGYGYTF.

This rearrangement joins TRBV13 to TRBJ1-3; 7 bases are a match to TRBD1. V lost 5 bases and J lost 0; bases outside the gene matches: 4. Per the germline V gene, CDR1 is PRHDT and CDR2 is FYEKMQ (reference sequence). CDR3 length: 15 amino acids. The CDR3 DNA reads TGTGCCAGCAGCACCTCAGGGGGCTCTGGAAACACCATATATTTT. Its translation is CASSTSGGSGNTIYF.

The sample holds a few counts of this clonotype. This rearrangement joins TRBV6-5 to TRBJ2-3; 7 bases align to TRBD2. From germline, CDR1 is MNHEY and CDR2 SVGAGI. The CDR3 extends over 15 amino acids. Trimming took 2 bases from V and 2 from J; bases not matched to a gene: 4. The DNA of the CDR3 is TGTGCCAGCAGTTACAGAGCGGGGTCCACAGATACGCAGTATTTT. Translated: CASSYRAGSTDTQYF.

This clonotype was observed at least ten times. This chain connects TRBV20-1 to TRBJ1-6; D might be TRBD1 (5 bases). The CDR3 totals 15 residues. Germline CDR1 is DFQATT and CDR2 is SNEGSKA (reference sequence). Trimming shortened V by 6 bases and J by 6 bases, and 18 bases separated the two germline ends. Here the CDR3 DNA reads TGCAGTGCCAAACCACTGGGGGAGACTAATTCACCCCTCCACTTT. As protein: CSAKPLGETNSPLHF.

This clonotype was counted only a few times. The V gene is TRBV18, the J gene TRBJ2-1; 7 positions agree with TRBD2. In germline, CDR1 is KGHSH, CDR2 LQKENI. The CDR3 has 17 amino acids. V lost 0 bases, J lost 8 bases, and 13 bases stayed unmatched. The CDR3 DNA sequence: TGTGCCAGCTCACCACCGCTTGGTAGACTAGCTGGCGATGAGCAGTTCTTC. Its protein product is CASSPPLGRLAGDEQFF.

The J gene is TRBJ2-3, the V gene TRBV7-9; D could derive from TRBD1 or TRBD2 (5 bases each). CDR1 is SEHNR, CDR2 FQNEAQ, per germline (reference sequence). V dropped 5 bases and J dropped 6 bases, with 15 bases sitting between them. The CDR3 is made up of 14 amino acids. The CDR3 DNA sequence: TGTGCCAGCAGCCTTCCGAGGGGAATTGATACGCAGTATTTT. Translation gives CASSLPRGIDTQYF.

The rearrangement joins TRBV6-5 to TRBJ1-6; the match to TRBD1 covers 9 bases. This CDR3 region has 18 residues. Germline loops: CDR1 MNHEY, CDR2 SVGAGI. The junction had 12 bases not matched to a gene; V was cut back by 3 bases and J by 6 bases. CDR3 amino acids: CASSYPTGTGRRNSPLHF. The CDR3 nucleotides are TGTGCCAGCAGTTATCCGACCGGGACAGGGCGTCGTAATTCACCCCTCCACTTT.

This clonotype occurred a few times. The gene calls are TRBV11-2 and TRBJ1-6, with unresolved D. The CDR3 loop spans 15 amino acids. Between the trimmed V and J ends, which lost 0 bases and 5 bases, there was a span of 8 bases. From germline, CDR1 is SGHAT and CDR2 FQNNGV. The CDR3 DNA follows: TGTGCCAGCAGCTTAGAAGGGTCTCATAATTCACCCCTCCACTTT. Protein: CASSLEGSHNSPLHF.